The rows below give T cell receptor beta chains drawn from one sample of a study of vaccination effects on CD4 cells after COVID-19. TCRdb's table, derived via immunoSEQ multiplex PCR, lists solely in-frame clones and lacks some. Here the sample spans approximately 46,000 clones, approximately 74% being singletons. Antigens of these TCRs are unknown. The sample in question was CD4+ T cells from PBMCs cultured without peptide, obtained before COVID-19 vaccination. Every receptor here comes from a human donor who had a prior SARS-CoV-2 infection. The conserved cysteine and the conserved F or W are not part of the CDR3 here.

j_call v_call cdr3_aa
TRBJ2-2 TRBV9 ASSVGGVPGELF
TRBJ1-4 TRBV6-1 ASSDRALDEKLF
TRBJ2-1 TRBV3-1/TRBV3-2 ASSQDRGTGRSYNEQF
TRBJ2-2 TRBV18 ASSPSGDNTGELF
TRBJ2-7 TRBV15 ATSSLGTSGYEQY
TRBJ1-1 TRBV7-9 ASSLFGAIMNTEAF
TRBJ2-7 TRBV30 AWTRPDRGTYEQY
TRBJ2-3 TRBV6-2/TRBV6-3 ASSHPEGEGTTDTQY
TRBJ2-7 TRBV5-4 ASSQGLAHSSYEQY
TRBJ1-5 TRBV7-2 ASSYDLGRPQH
TRBJ2-7 TRBV16 ASSPDRANSYEQY
TRBJ2-5 TRBV18 ASSPYEVGETQY
TRBJ1-2 TRBV19 ASSYGEGGYGYT
TRBJ2-1 TRBV18 ASSFESSYNEQF
TRBJ1-2 TRBV3-1/TRBV3-2 ASSLRTGNVYYGYT
TRBJ2-3 TRBV18 ASSRGTGTTDTQY
TRBJ1-1 TRBV2 ASSEGVNTEAF
TRBJ2-5 TRBV12-3/TRBV12-4 ASSFSGQETQY
TRBJ1-1 TRBV7-5 ARSYKRRWTEAF
TRBJ1-2 TRBV27 ASSGGGYT
TRBJ2-7 TRBV5-1 ASSPGTVSSYEQY
TRBJ2-7 TRBV29-1 SVVPSGVPNEQY
TRBJ2-2 TRBV10-2 ASRWAANTGELF
TRBJ1-6 TRBV15 ATSPAGGIYNSPLH
TRBJ2-5 TRBV3-1/TRBV3-2 ASRGQGGETQY
TRBJ1-5 TRBV7-8 ASSLGSIGAGSFSPQH
TRBJ2-7 TRBV12-3/TRBV12-4 ASSFFQDYEQY
TRBJ1-3 TRBV27 ASSHGTELLHSGNTIY
TRBJ2-7 TRBV9 ASSPGTALGYEQY
TRBJ1-1 TRBV14 ASSQARARALNTEAF
TRBJ2-3 TRBV30 AWSWTAASTDTQY
TRBJ1-6 TRBV7-8 ASSLGTVYNSPLH
TRBJ2-7 TRBV29-1 SVMRGLANEQY
TRBJ1-1 TRBV5-6 ASSLPWQGSTGAF
TRBJ2-2 TRBV4-2 ASSQGHLSGSTGELF
TRBJ2-7 TRBV18 ASSLGPRVYEQY
TRBJ1-1 TRBV6-5 ASSPGTGPEAF
TRBJ1-3 TRBV28 ASSWGGGITSGNTIY
TRBJ2-7 TRBV2 ASSPDRVYEQY
TRBJ2-4 TRBV18 ASSPRDSLAKNIQY